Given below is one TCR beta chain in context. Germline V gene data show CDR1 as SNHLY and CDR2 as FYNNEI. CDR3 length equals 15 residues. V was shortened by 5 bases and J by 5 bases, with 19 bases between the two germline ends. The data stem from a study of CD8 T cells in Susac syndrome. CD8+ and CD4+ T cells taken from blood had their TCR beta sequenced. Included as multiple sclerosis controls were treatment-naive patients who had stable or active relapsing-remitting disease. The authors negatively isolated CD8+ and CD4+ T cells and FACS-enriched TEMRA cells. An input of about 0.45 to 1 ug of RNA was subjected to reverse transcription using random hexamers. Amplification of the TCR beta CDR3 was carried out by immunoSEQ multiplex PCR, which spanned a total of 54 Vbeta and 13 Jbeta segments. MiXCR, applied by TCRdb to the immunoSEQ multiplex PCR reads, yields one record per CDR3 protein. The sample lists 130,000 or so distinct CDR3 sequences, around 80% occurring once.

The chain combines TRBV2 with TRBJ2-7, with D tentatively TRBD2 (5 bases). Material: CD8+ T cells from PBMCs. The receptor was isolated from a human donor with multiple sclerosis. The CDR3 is CASSQLSGSLNEQYV. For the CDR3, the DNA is TGTGCCAGCAGTCAATTGAGCGGCAGTCTCAACGAGCAGTACGTC.